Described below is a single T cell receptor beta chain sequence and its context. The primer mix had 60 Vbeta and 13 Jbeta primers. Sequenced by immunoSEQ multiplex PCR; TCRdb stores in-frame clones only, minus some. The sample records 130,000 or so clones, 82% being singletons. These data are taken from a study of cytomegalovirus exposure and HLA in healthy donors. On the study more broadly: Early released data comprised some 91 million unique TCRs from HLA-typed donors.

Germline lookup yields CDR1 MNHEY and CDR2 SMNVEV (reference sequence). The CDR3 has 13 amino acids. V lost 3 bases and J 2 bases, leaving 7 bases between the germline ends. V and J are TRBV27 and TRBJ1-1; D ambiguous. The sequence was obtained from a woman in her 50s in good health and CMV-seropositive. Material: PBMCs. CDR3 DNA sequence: TGTGCCAGCAGTTTTGTAGCCAACACTGAAGCTTTCTTT. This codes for CASSFVANTEAFF.